The 6 T cell receptor beta chains below were found in one sample sequenced in a study of CD8 T cells in Susac syndrome. An input of roughly 0.45 to 1 ug of RNA was subjected to reverse transcription using random hexamers. Using its own MiXCR run on the immunoSEQ multiplex PCR reads, TCRdb lists one record per CDR3 protein. The sample has some 200,000 distinct CDR3 sequences; approximately 96% are singletons. The sequenced sample was CD4+ T cells from PBMCs. The receptor set was obtained from a human donor with Susac syndrome.

This clonotype was observed a few times. A read error may produce the germline difference seen at one junction end. This sequence joins TRBV14 and TRBJ2-7; D possibly corresponds to TRBD2 (5 bases). The V gene's germline CDR1 is SGHDN and CDR2 FVKESK. There are 13 residues in the CDR3. In nucleotides, the CDR3 is TGTGCCAGCAGCCAAGGCGGAGGTAGGACGGTAGACTTC. It yields the protein CASSQGGGRTVDF. The whole variable domain, remainder taken from reference TRBV14 and TRBJ2-7, is EAGVTQFPSHSVIEKGQTVTLRCDPISGHDNLYWYRRVMGKEIKFLLHFVKESKQDESGMPNNRFLAERTGGTYSTLKVQPAELEDSGVYFCASSQGGGRTVDFGPGTRLTVT.

The chain carries TRBV20-1 and TRBJ2-4; weak D call: TRBD2 (5 bases). CDR1 is DFQATT, CDR2 SNEGSKA, per germline (reference sequence). Trimming took 6 bases from V and 0 from J, leaving 15 bases between them. CDR3 length: 15 amino acids. CDR3 sequence reads: CSAGVRTLAKNIQYF. The CDR3 DNA sequence: TGCAGTGCCGGGGTGCGCACCCTAGCCAAAAACATTCAGTACTTC.

CDR3 in DNA: TGTGCCAGCAGCGCTTCGGGACTCCCCACCGGGGAGCTGTTTTTT. Its translation is CASSASGLPTGELFF. The chain joins TRBV9 to TRBJ2-2, with a possible D match to TRBD2 (6 bases). Between the trimmed V and J ends, which lost 3 bases and 4 bases, there was a span of 13 bases. The CDR3 runs to 15 residues. The germline V gene has CDR1 SGDLS and CDR2 YYNGEE.

This chain connects TRBV12-5 to TRBJ1-2; 7 positions match TRBD1. Germline V gene data show CDR1 as LGHNT and CDR2 as FRNRAP. Trimming removed 3 bases from V and 6 bases from J; junction bases left unmatched: 7. The CDR3 totals 14 residues. The CDR3 spells CASGFRRQGHGYTF. CDR3 nucleotide sequence: TGTGCTAGTGGTTTCCGCCGACAGGGACATGGCTACACCTTC.

The rearrangement links TRBV5-1 to TRBJ2-1; 11 bases are shared with TRBD2. This CDR3 comprises 16 residues. J lost 2 bases, V lost 4 bases, and 5 bases had no gene match. The germline V gene encodes CDR1 SGHRS and CDR2 YFSETQ. The CDR3 DNA reads TGCGCCAGCAGCACTCCGGGACTAGCGGCCTACAATGAGCAGTTCTTC. Protein product: CASSTPGLAAYNEQFF.

V is TRBV18 and J is TRBJ2-1; D is ambiguous. The germline gives CDR1 KGHSH, CDR2 LQKENI. The CDR3 has 12 residues. V was trimmed by 2 bases and J by 8 bases, leaving 7 bases between them. The CDR3 DNA sequence: TGTGCCAGCTCACCAGACTCAGATGAGCAGTTCTTC. Translating it yields CASSPDSDEQFF.